This TCR beta chain was found in a study of glioma-infiltrating T cells. Study-wide results and limits: Only very few CDR3 sequences appeared in both tissue and blood.

Only a few counts were recorded for this clonotype. Its specificity is unknown. J gave up 5 bases and V 6 bases, and 9 bases lay outside the gene matches. Germline V gene data show CDR1 as MGHDK and CDR2 as SYGVNS. This CDR3 is built from 14 residues. TCR alpha and beta CDR3 regions were amplified from RNA using iRepertoire nested multiplex PCR. MiXCR was run by TCRdb on the multiplex PCR reads, yielding one entry per CDR3 protein. This table holds some 160,000 distinct CDR3 sequences, approximately 40% found once. The sequence was obtained from a human donor with low-grade glioma or glioblastoma, undergoing nonglioma brain surgery, or in good health (not recorded which). The chain links TRBV25-1 to TRBJ2-7, with 8 bases identical to TRBD1. Sequenced input: glioma tissue, nonneoplastic brain tissue, or PBMCs (not recorded which). In DNA form, the CDR3 reads TGTGCCAGCAGCGCGACAGGGGCAGGGCACGAGCAGTACTTC. It yields the protein CASSATGAGHEQYF.